Shown below are 14 T cell receptor beta chains from a single sample sequenced in a study of blood T cell repertoires in COVID-19. Produced via immunoSEQ multiplex PCR; TCRdb's table is partial and in-frame only. The sample shows about 180,000 clones, around 85% of them seen only once. Specimen: peripheral blood. These receptor sequences come from a human donor with active or convalescent COVID-19. The donor label of this sample is uncertain.

The V gene is TRBV9, the J gene TRBJ2-3, with D possibly matching TRBD2 (6 bases). CDR3 length: 14 amino acids. CDR1 and CDR2 (germline): SGDLS, YYNGEE. Trimming pared 0 bases from V and 2 bases from J, leaving 7 bases between. DNA of the CDR3: TGTGCCAGCAGCGTAGCGGGGGACACAGATACGCAGTATTTT. Protein product: CASSVAGDTDTQYF.

This chain links TRBV18 with TRBJ1-1; no clear D gene. This CDR3 has 15 amino acids. The V gene's germline CDR1 is KGHSH and CDR2 LQKENI. V was clipped by 3 bases and J by 1 base, with 12 bases between them. In DNA form, the CDR3 reads TGTGCCAGCTCACCGTCCAGTTTCAAGAACACTGAAGCTTTCTTT. It translates to CASSPSSFKNTEAFF.

The CDR3 sequence: CASSVAGYGYTF. In nucleotides, the CDR3 is TGTGCCAGCAGTGTAGCCGGGTACGGCTACACCTTC. The chain uses TRBV6-1 and TRBJ1-2; no reliable D call. There are 12 residues in the CDR3. The germline CDR1 and CDR2 sequences are MNHNS and SASEGT. V lost 4 bases, J lost 8 bases, and 11 bases lay in between.

The V and J genes are TRBV11-2 and TRBJ1-2; 9 nucleotides agree with TRBD1. CDR1 SGHAT and CDR2 FQNNGV come from the germline V gene. V was clipped by 2 bases and J by 5 bases; unmatched bases: 6. The CDR3 spans 15 residues. CDR3 protein: CASSLRGGTGYGYTF. The CDR3 coding sequence is TGTGCCAGCAGCTTAAGGGGGGGGACAGGGTATGGCTACACCTTC.

The gene calls are TRBV19 and TRBJ1-3; the D is unclear. The CDR3 is 15 amino acids. Germline V lookup: CDR1 LNHDA, CDR2 SQIVND (reference sequence). Trimming shortened V by 3 bases and J by 4 bases, and 13 bases separated the two germline ends. The CDR3 protein is CASSMGTAPGNTIYF. CDR3 DNA sequence: TGTGCCAGTAGTATGGGCACGGCTCCAGGAAACACCATATATTTT.

This chain joins TRBV28 and TRBJ2-5, with D uncertain. CDR3 length: 15 residues. Per the germline V gene, CDR1 is MDHEN and CDR2 is SYDVKM. V gave up 6 bases and J gave up 1 base, with 15 bases separating them. The CDR3 sequence is CASRNFLQTQETQYF. CDR3 nucleotide sequence: TGTGCCAGCAGAAACTTCCTCCAAACCCAAGAGACCCAGTACTTC.

The chain couples TRBV29-1 to TRBJ2-5; the D gene is possibly TRBD2 (5 bases). CDR3 length equals 13 residues. Deletions cut 4 bases from V and 2 bases from J, with 11 bases between. Looked up from germline, CDR1 is SQVTM and CDR2 is ANQGSEA. In nucleotides, the CDR3 is TGCAGCGTTGGTTCGCGGACTCAAGAGACCCAGTACTTC. Amino acids: CSVGSRTQETQYF.

The gene calls are TRBV7-9 and TRBJ1-6; 8 bases map to TRBD1. CDR1 and CDR2 (germline): SEHNR, FQNEAQ (reference sequence). V dropped 1 base and J dropped 10; count of bases not matched to a gene: 6. The CDR3 contains 15 residues. The CDR3, as DNA: TGTGCCAGCAGCTTAGATCCAGGGGGCATATCACCCCTCCACTTT. Translating it yields CASSLDPGGISPLHF.

As regards this clone: At one end, the junction sequence differs from germline, possibly due to a read error. The chain has TRBV7-9 and TRBJ2-7; 10 positions agree with TRBD2. CDR3 size: 14 residues. Germline values: CDR1 SEHNR, CDR2 FQNEAQ (reference sequence). In DNA form, the CDR3 reads TGTGCCAGCAGATTAGCGGGAGGCTCCTACGAGCAGTACTTC. As protein: CASRLAGGSYEQYF. Looking up the rest from reference TRBV7-9 and TRBJ2-7 gives the full variable domain: DTGVSQNPRHKITKRGQNVTFRCDPISEHNRLYWYRQTLGQGPEFLTYFQNEAQLEKSRLLSDRFSAERPKGSFSTLEIQRTEQGDSAMYLCASRLAGGSYEQYFGPGTRLTVT.

This sequence joins TRBV10-3 and TRBJ1-2; 11 bases are shared with TRBD1. V lost 0 bases and J lost 6; bases outside the gene matches: 3. Germline CDR1 reads ENHRY; CDR2 reads SYGVKD. The CDR3 length is 15 residues. The CDR3 DNA sequence: TGTGCCATCAGTGAGTCGTCGGACAGGGGGCATGGCTACACCTTC. Translating gives CAISESSDRGHGYTF.

The chain combines TRBV28 with TRBJ1-5; D may be TRBD1 (5 bases). Germline values: CDR1 MDHEN, CDR2 SYDVKM. This CDR3 has 15 residues. Trimming cost V 5 bases and J 0 bases, with 11 bases left between them. CDR3 DNA: TGTGCCAGCAGTCGGACATCTTATAGCAATCAGCCCCAGCATTTT. Translating gives CASSRTSYSNQPQHF.

V and J are TRBV6-6 and TRBJ2-1, with TRBD2 matching over 14 bases. The CDR3 consists of 21 residues. The germline V gene has CDR1 MNHNY and CDR2 SVGAGI (reference sequence). V was clipped by 6 bases and J by 6 bases; unmatched bases: 22. The CDR3 DNA reads TGTGCCAGCAGCCGCAAACCCGGGACTAGCGGGAGAGTACTACCGTTCAATGAGCAGTTCTTC. Protein: CASSRKPGTSGRVLPFNEQFF.

The chain has TRBV5-4 and TRBJ2-1, with 8 bases aligning to TRBD2. Germline V gene data show CDR1 as SGHNT and CDR2 as YYREEE (reference sequence). J was trimmed by 4 bases and V by 4 bases; bases with no gene match: 4. The CDR3 extends over 14 amino acids. DNA for the CDR3: TGTGCCAGCAGCCCGGGGGGGCCTTACAATGAGCAGTTCTTC. This gives the protein CASSPGGPYNEQFF.

The V gene is TRBV6-2 or TRBV6-3, the J gene TRBJ1-5; possible D gene TRBD1, 5 bases. Trimming cost V 6 bases and J 4 bases, with 16 bases left between them. CDR1 MNHEY and CDR2 SVGEGT come from the germline V gene. The CDR3 loop spans 15 amino acids. CDR3 sequence (DNA): TGTGCCAGCAGCCCGATGGGGGGTGGGAATCAGCCCCAGCATTTT. Amino acids: CASSPMGGGNQPQHF.